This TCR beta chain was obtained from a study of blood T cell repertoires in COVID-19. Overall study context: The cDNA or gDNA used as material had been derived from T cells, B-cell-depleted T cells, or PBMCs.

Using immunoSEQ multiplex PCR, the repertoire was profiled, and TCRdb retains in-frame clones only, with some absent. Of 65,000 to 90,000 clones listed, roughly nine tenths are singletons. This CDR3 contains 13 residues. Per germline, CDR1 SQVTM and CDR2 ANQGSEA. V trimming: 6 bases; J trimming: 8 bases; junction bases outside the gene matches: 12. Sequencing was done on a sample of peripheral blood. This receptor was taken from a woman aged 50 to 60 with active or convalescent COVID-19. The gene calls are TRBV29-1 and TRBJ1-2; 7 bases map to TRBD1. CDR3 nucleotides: TGCAGCGTGGACCCAGGACAGGTCGGGGGCTACACCTTC. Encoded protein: CSVDPGQVGGYTF.